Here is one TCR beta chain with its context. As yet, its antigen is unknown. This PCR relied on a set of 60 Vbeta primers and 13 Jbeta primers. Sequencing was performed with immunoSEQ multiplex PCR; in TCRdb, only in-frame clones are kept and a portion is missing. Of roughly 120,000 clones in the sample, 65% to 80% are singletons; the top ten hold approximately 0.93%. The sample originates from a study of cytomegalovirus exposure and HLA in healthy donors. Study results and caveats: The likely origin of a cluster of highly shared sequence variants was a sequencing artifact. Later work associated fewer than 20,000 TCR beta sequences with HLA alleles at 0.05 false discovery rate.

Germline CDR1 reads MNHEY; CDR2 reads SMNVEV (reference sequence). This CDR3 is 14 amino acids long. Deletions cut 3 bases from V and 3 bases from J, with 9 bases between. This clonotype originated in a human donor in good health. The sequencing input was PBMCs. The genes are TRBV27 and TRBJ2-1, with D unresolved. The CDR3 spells CASSFAAFYNEQFF. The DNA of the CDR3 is TGTGCCAGCAGTTTTGCGGCCTTCTACAATGAGCAGTTCTTC.